This TCR beta chain was identified in a study of Ad26.COV2.S vaccination and SARS-CoV-2 variants. Comments on this clone: Its target is unknown.

Study-wide results and caveats: Possibly, TCR breadth and depth analyses underestimated total T cell responses.

Treatment described: around 19 received Ad26.COV2.S at low or high dose, single or two shots; 5 received placebo; per-sample allocation not given. Repertoires come from day 63 after the first vaccine or placebo injection. Sequencing was performed with immunoSEQ multiplex PCR; in TCRdb, only in-frame clones are kept and a portion is missing. This sample yields around 400,000 clones, of which 80% to 90% are seen a single time; approximately 7% belongs to the top ten. This clonotype was obtained from a person aged 18 to 59 who received the Ad26.COV2.S COVID-19 vaccine or a placebo. This specimen consisted of peripheral blood, obtained in a trial of Ad26.COV2.S vaccine versus placebo.

This chain's CDR3 is CAWSVGATNEKLFF. CDR3 in DNA: TGTGCCTGGAGTGTGGGGGCAACTAATGAAAAACTGTTTTTT. The chain links TRBV30 to TRBJ1-4; TRBD1 is a possible D gene (5 bases). The V end lost 0 bases, the J end lost 0 bases, and 5 bases lay between the germline ends. Germline V gene lookup returns CDR1 GTSNPN and CDR2 SVGIG (reference sequence). The CDR3 extends over 14 amino acids.